The T cell receptor beta chain described here comes from a study of blood T cell repertoires in COVID-19. Study at large: Sites in the United States, Italy and Spain provided acute and convalescent COVID-19 samples.

The CDR3 loop spans 13 amino acids. The V and J ends lost 6 bases and 8 bases, in that order; junction bases with no gene match: 5. Method: immunoSEQ multiplex PCR; TCRdb's copy keeps in-frame clones and lacks some. Counted here are 250,000 or so clones, more than 80% occurring once; the ten biggest clones make up less than 3.5%. This clonotype originated in a young man with COVID-19, enrolled during active disease. The sample consisted of peripheral blood. V gene TRBV12-3 or TRBV12-4 combines with J gene TRBJ1-4, with 8 bases that match TRBD1. For the CDR3, the DNA is TGTGCCAGCAGGACAGGGGTCGGGGAAAAACTGTTTTTT. Protein sequence: CASRTGVGEKLFF.